This TCR beta chain was identified during a study of shared clonotypes between healthy human individuals. The authors distributed each subset's genomic DNA evenly over several immunoSEQ plates. The repertoire was sequenced with immunoSEQ multiplex PCR; TCRdb's copy has only in-frame clones and lacks some. The sample shows about 1.5 million clones, roughly 98% of them seen only once. A CD45RA+ naive subset and a CD45RA-negative memory subset were split from CD4+ cells. This clone appeared once. This CDR3 is 17 amino acids long. Germline CDR1 and CDR2: WNHNN and SYGVQD (reference sequence). V gave up 5 bases and J gave up 5 bases; unmatched junction bases: 13.

The TCR was taken from a man between 25 and 39 years old in good health. Sequenced: naive CD4+ T cells sorted from blood. Subset here: CD45RA+ positively selected. V gene TRBV10-1 combines with J gene TRBJ2-2; 8 positions match TRBD2. The CDR3: CASSYERSGRKTGELFF. CDR3 in DNA: TGCGCCAGCAGTTATGAAAGGAGCGGGAGAAAGACCGGGGAGCTGTTTTTT.